The clone carrying this TCR beta chain was seen a handful of times. This sample is drawn from a study of blood T cell repertoires in COVID-19. The overall study: Whether acute or convalescent, the COVID-19 samples came from the United States, Italy and Spain. Nucleic acid was either cDNA or gDNA, and it came from T cells, B-cell-depleted T cells, or PBMCs.

Authors' methods: The assay estimated nucleated cells by amplifying reference gene primers. The repertoire was sequenced with immunoSEQ multiplex PCR; TCRdb's copy has only in-frame clones and lacks some. V, J and clone size are taken as reported in that table, and D and trimming were inferred from the DNA itself. The repertoire holds under 200,000 clones, with 80% to 90% as singletons. What was sequenced was peripheral blood. The TCR originated in a woman in her seventies with acute or convalescent COVID-19.

The CDR3 DNA is TGTGCCAGCAGCTTCTCGGACACTGAAGCTTTCTTT. Translation gives CASSFSDTEAFF. The chain joins TRBV11-2 to TRBJ1-1; D is undetermined. V was shortened by 3 bases and J by 3 bases, with 5 bases between the two germline ends. The CDR3 consists of 12 residues. The V gene's germline CDR1 is SGHAT and CDR2 FQNNGV. The complete variable domain, with remaining parts taken from reference TRBV11-2 and TRBJ1-1, reads EAGVAQSPRYKIIEKRQSVAFWCNPISGHATLYWYQQILGQGPKLLIQFQNNGVVDDSQLPKDRFSAERLKGVDSTLKIQPAKLEDSAVYLCASSFSDTEAFFGQGTRLTVV.